Below, 22 T cell receptor beta chains from the same sample are listed, as sequenced in a study of blood T cell repertoires in COVID-19. TCRdb's table, derived via immunoSEQ multiplex PCR, lists solely in-frame clones and lacks some. The sample lists 300,000 to 500,000 clones; 88% were seen once. Sequenced material: PBMCs or T cells enriched from blood (not recorded which). These receptor sequences come from a woman aged 25 to 39 with acute COVID-19.

This clone was counted a few times. J is TRBJ2-2 and V is TRBV5-1; 7 positions agree with TRBD1. Germline CDR1 reads SGHRS; CDR2 reads YFSETQ. J was trimmed by 0 bases and V by 1 base; bases with no gene match: 9. The CDR3 runs 18 residues. The CDR3 here is CASSLRSGTVANTGELFF. The CDR3 DNA sequence: TGCGCCAGCAGCTTGCGTTCCGGGACAGTTGCGAACACCGGGGAGCTGTTTTTT.

This clone came up once. V gene TRBV27 combines with J gene TRBJ2-7; the D gene is possibly TRBD2 (5 bases). The germline gives CDR1 MNHEY, CDR2 SMNVEV (reference sequence). The CDR3 loop spans 14 amino acids. The V gene lost 6 bases and the J gene lost 0 bases, with 12 bases spanning the gap. The CDR3 sequence is CASSQGSASYEQYF. CDR3 DNA: TGTGCCAGCAGCCAAGGTAGCGCCTCCTACGAGCAGTACTTC.

The genes are TRBV10-2 and TRBJ2-1, with 8 bases identical to TRBD2. The V and J ends lost 7 bases and 3 bases, in that order; junction bases with no gene match: 5. This CDR3 has 14 amino acids. CDR1 is WSHSY, CDR2 SAAADI, per germline. CDR3 protein: CASIPGGNYNEQFF. The CDR3 DNA sequence: TGCGCCAGCATCCCGGGGGGGAACTACAATGAGCAGTTCTTC.

Note on this clone: The same CDR3 is also encoded by other DNA sequences in this sample. This rearrangement joins TRBV2 to TRBJ1-2; no firm D call. This CDR3 has 12 amino acids. Trimming left V 6 bases short and J 4 bases short, with 9 bases between. Germline CDR1 reads SNHLY; CDR2 reads FYNNEI. The CDR3 bases are TGTGCCAGCAGCGCTGGGAGCTATGGCTACACCTTC. The encoded protein is CASSAGSYGYTF.

This chain links TRBV7-2 with TRBJ2-6; no clear D. Germline assignment: CDR1 SGHTA and CDR2 FQGNSA. The CDR3 loop spans 15 amino acids. V was clipped by 3 bases and J by 2 bases, with 8 bases between them. This CDR3 reads CASSFVGPGANVLTF. The CDR3 bases are TGTGCCAGCAGCTTTGTTGGGCCTGGGGCCAACGTCCTGACTTTC.

The chain combines TRBV5-1 with TRBJ1-1, with D uncertain. The germline V gene has CDR1 SGHRS and CDR2 YFSETQ. CDR3 length: 15 amino acids. V was shortened by 1 base and J by 0 bases, with 10 bases between the two germline ends. This CDR3 reads CASSLSSTVNTEAFF. The CDR3 nucleotides are TGCGCCAGCAGCTTGTCATCCACAGTGAACACTGAAGCTTTCTTT.

J is TRBJ1-4 and V is TRBV30; D might be TRBD1 (6 bases). Deletions cut 2 bases from V and 2 bases from J, with 9 bases between. The germline V gene has CDR1 GTSNPN and CDR2 SVGIG (reference sequence). The length of the CDR3 is 14 residues. Here the CDR3 reads CAWSWGGTNEKLFF. In DNA, the CDR3 is TGTGCCTGGAGTTGGGGGGGCACTAATGAAAAACTGTTTTTT.

This chain links TRBV6-2 or TRBV6-3 with TRBJ2-5; the match to TRBD1 covers 9 bases. Germline V gene lookup returns CDR1 MNHEY and CDR2 SVGEGT. The V and J ends lost 2 bases and 7 bases, in that order; junction bases with no gene match: 2. CDR3 length equals 13 residues. The CDR3 reads CASSYRQGGTQYF. CDR3 DNA: TGTGCCAGCAGTTACAGACAGGGGGGGACCCAGTACTTC.

The rearrangement joins TRBV6-5 to TRBJ2-7; 10 nucleotides line up with TRBD2. V gave up 6 bases and J gave up 6 bases; unmatched junction bases: 11. CDR3 length: 15 residues. Germline V gene data show CDR1 as MNHEY and CDR2 as SVGAGI. CDR3 bases: TGTGCCAGCAGGATTAGCGGGGGGTATGGGGGCGAGCAGTACTTC. Residues: CASRISGGYGGEQYF.

There are a few counts of this clone. This chain connects TRBV5-1 to TRBJ1-2; TRBD1 might be the D (6 bases). V was trimmed by 1 base and J by 3 bases, leaving 10 bases between them. Per the germline V gene, CDR1 is SGHRS and CDR2 is YFSETQ. This CDR3 spans 14 amino acids. The CDR3 nucleotides are TGCGCCAGCAGCTTGATGGGGGCGGACTATGGCTACACCTTC. Its protein is CASSLMGADYGYTF.

This chain connects TRBV29-1 to TRBJ2-7; possibly TRBD1 for D (6 bases). Germline CDR1 reads SQVTM; CDR2 reads ANQGSEA. This CDR3 comprises 14 residues. V shed 4 bases and J shed 0 bases, with 13 bases lying between them. The CDR3 sequence: CSVASQGLSYEQYF. CDR3 nucleotides: TGCAGCGTTGCTTCACAGGGCCTCTCCTACGAGCAGTACTTC.

The V and J genes are TRBV7-8 and TRBJ1-1; the match to TRBD1 covers 7 bases. The CDR3 contains 14 residues. V shed 1 base, J shed 4 bases, and the junction held 3 bases outside the gene matches. The germline gives CDR1 SGHVS, CDR2 FQNEAQ. This chain's CDR3 is CASSLEAGGTEAFF. The CDR3 DNA follows: TGTGCCAGCAGCTTAGAGGCAGGGGGCACTGAAGCTTTCTTT.

This clone was seen only once. The V call is TRBV21-1, the J call TRBJ1-4; TRBD1, the D gene given by the table, was not confirmed from the DNA. TRBV21-1 is assigned pseudogene status. The CDR3 is 16 amino acids. CDR3 in DNA: TGTGCCAGCAGCAACCGGACAGGGCGGGTTAATGAAAAACTGTTTTTT. As protein: CASSNRTGRVNEKLFF.

A word on this clone: Sequence at one end of the junction differs from germline and may be a read error. The rearrangement links TRBV6-1 to TRBJ1-1; D perhaps matches TRBD1 (6 bases). Germline CDR1 and CDR2: MNHNS and SASEGT. CDR3 size: 14 residues. DNA of the CDR3: TGTGCCAGCAGTGACCCAGGGACACATACTGGAGCTTTCTTT. This translates into CASSDPGTHTGAFF.

The chain is built from TRBV5-5 and TRBJ1-6; maybe TRBD1 (6 bases). Trimming shortened V by 3 bases and J by 0 bases, and 16 bases separated the two germline ends. Looked up from germline, CDR1 is SGHKS and CDR2 is YYEKEE (reference sequence). There are 18 residues in the CDR3. CDR3 DNA: TGTGCCAGCAGCTGGGAGCACAGGGCAAGCTCCTATAATTCACCCCTCCACTTT. Protein sequence: CASSWEHRASSYNSPLHF.

This clone showed up just a few times. Other DNA sequences in the sample encode the same CDR3. The rearrangement joins TRBV29-1 to TRBJ1-1; no definite D call. Per the germline V gene, CDR1 is SQVTM and CDR2 is ANQGSEA. The CDR3 is 12 amino acids. Trimming stripped 4 bases from V and 1 base from J, with 7 bases between. The CDR3 sequence is CSVARGNTEAFF. As DNA, the CDR3 is TGCAGCGTTGCACGGGGGAACACTGAAGCTTTCTTT.

J is TRBJ1-1 and V is TRBV2; the D is unclear. With 1 base removed from V and 7 bases from J, the gap between germline ends came to 7 bases. Germline CDR1 is SNHLY and CDR2 is FYNNEI. CDR3 length equals 12 residues. CDR3: CASSEDRGEAFF. DNA for the CDR3: TGTGCCAGCAGTGAAGATCGGGGTGAAGCTTTCTTT.

The chain couples TRBV19 to TRBJ1-5; 9 positions match TRBD1. The CDR3 loop spans 14 amino acids. CDR1 and CDR2 from the germline V gene are LNHDA and SQIVND (reference sequence). With V trimmed by 9 bases and J by 6 bases, 9 bases remained unmatched. CDR3 coding DNA: TGTGCCAGCGGGGGGACAGGGATGGTTCAGCCCCAGCATTTT. This sequence encodes CASGGTGMVQPQHF.

The V and J genes are TRBV6-5 and TRBJ2-4; D possibly corresponds to TRBD2 (6 bases). The CDR3 loop spans 16 amino acids. Trimming removed 0 bases at V and 1 base at J, with 10 bases between. Looked up from germline, CDR1 is MNHEY and CDR2 is SVGAGI. CDR3 sequence (DNA): TGTGCCAGCAGTTACTCTTATGCGGGGGCCAAAAACATTCAGTACTTC. It encodes CASSYSYAGAKNIQYF.

This clone was seen more than once but under ten times. The chain combines TRBV3-1 (or the pseudogene TRBV3-2) with TRBJ1-1; no clear D gene. V was shortened by 6 bases and J by 0 bases, with 8 bases between the two germline ends. CDR1 is LGHDT, CDR2 YNNKEL, per germline (reference sequence). CDR3 length: 13 residues. The chain's CDR3 is CASRREMNTEAFF. The CDR3 DNA reads TGTGCCAGCAGGCGAGAGATGAACACTGAAGCTTTCTTT.

The gene calls are TRBV9 and TRBJ1-2, with 9 bases that match TRBD1. Germline CDR1 is SGDLS and CDR2 is YYNGEE. CDR3 size: 15 residues. V was clipped by 4 bases and J by 5 bases; unmatched bases: 9. In nucleotides, the CDR3 is TGTGCCAGCAGCCGCACAGGGGGCGCAGGTTATGGCTACACCTTC. This sequence encodes CASSRTGGAGYGYTF.

The sample holds one count of this clone. This chain connects TRBV4-3 to TRBJ2-2; D unclear. Trimming pared 0 bases from V and 6 bases from J, leaving 11 bases between. Per the germline V gene, CDR1 is LGHNA and CDR2 is YSLEER. CDR3 length: 15 residues. The CDR3 loop is CASSQEWAVSGELFF. The CDR3 DNA reads as TGCGCCAGCAGCCAAGAGTGGGCAGTTTCCGGGGAGCTGTTTTTT.